This is a list of T cell receptor beta chains from one sample in a study of blood T cell repertoires in COVID-19. Sequenced by immunoSEQ multiplex PCR; TCRdb stores in-frame clones only, minus some. The repertoire consists of over 95,000 clones, with around 74% occurring once and the leading ten covering about a sixth. Sequencing input: peripheral blood. The receptors shown here come from a woman aged 80 or older with active or convalescent COVID-19. Each CDR3 is given with its conserved first and last residue. A D gene is named only where the DNA matches it firmly. Size tells how often a clone was seen (once, few, many) or the class of an expanded clone, and some rows leave it out.

TRBJ1-6	NA	TRBV2	NA	CASSSIPGFPNSPLHF	TGTGCCAGCTCTTCGATACCGGGATTCCCTAATTCACCCCTCCACTTT
TRBJ2-1	TRBD2	TRBV7-3	once	CASSLAGGPYEQFF	TGTGCCAGCAGCTTAGCGGGAGGGCCTTATGAGCAGTTCTTC
TRBJ2-2	NA	TRBV5-1	NA	CASSLAGNTGELFF	TGCGCCAGCAGCTTGGCCGGGAACACCGGGGAGCTGTTTTTT
TRBJ2-3	TRBD2	TRBV24-1	NA	CANILGSGTRSTDTQYF	TGTGCCAACATCCTCGGGAGCGGGACCCGAAGCACAGATACGCAGTATTTT
TRBJ2-1	TRBD2	TRBV15	NA	CATSRATSGSLNEQFF	TGTGCCACCAGCAGAGCGACTAGCGGGAGCCTGAATGAGCAGTTCTTC
TRBJ1-4	TRBD1	TRBV29-1	NA	CSVEAGQGYEKLFF	TGCAGCGTTGAAGCGGGACAGGGGTATGAAAAACTGTTTTTT
TRBJ2-2	NA	TRBV30	once	CAWRDWGGGELFF	TGTGCCTGGAGAGATTGGGGAGGCGGGGAGCTGTTTTTT
TRBJ2-1	NA	TRBV7-3	once	CASSLGEKSLHEQFF	TGTGCCAGCAGCTTAGGAGAGAAGTCCCTCCATGAGCAGTTCTTC
TRBJ2-7	TRBD1	TRBV6-5	NA	CASSRAGTGNEQYF	TGTGCCAGCAGTCGCGCCGGGACAGGGAACGAGCAGTACTTC
TRBJ2-1	TRBD2	TRBV7-2	NA	CASSPTSGTYNEQFF	TGTGCCAGCAGCCCAACTAGCGGGACTTACAATGAGCAGTTCTTC
TRBJ2-5	TRBD1	TRBV2	NA	CASKPGQGGLQETQYF	TGTGCCAGCAAGCCCGGACAGGGTGGCCTCCAAGAGACCCAGTACTTC
TRBJ2-5	TRBD2	TRBV29-1	once	CSTPGLAGGLGTQYF	TGCAGCACACCGGGACTAGCGGGAGGGCTGGGGACCCAGTACTTC
TRBJ2-7	NA	TRBV27	NA	CASSPLGGETYEQYF	TGTGCCAGCAGCCCCCTAGGGGGTGAGACCTACGAGCAGTACTTC
TRBJ2-5	TRBD1	TRBV5-1	once	CASSLAGTGGQETQYF	TGTGCCAGCAGCTTGGCCGGGACAGGGGGACAAGAGACCCAGTACTTC
TRBJ2-3	NA	TRBV3-1/TRBV3-2	NA	CASSPIGRDTQYF	TGTGCCAGCAGCCCCATAGGGAGAGATACGCAGTATTTT
TRBJ1-2	NA	TRBV9	NA	CASSGTVSASYGYTF	TGTGCCAGCAGCGGCACTGTGAGCGCCTCCTATGGCTACACCTTC
TRBJ1-6	NA	TRBV5-4	NA	CASSLRSGIESPLHF	TGTGCCAGCAGCTTGAGGTCAGGGATTGAGTCACCCCTCCACTTT
TRBJ1-2	TRBD1	TRBV4-3	NA	CASSQAGGALDGYTF	TGCGCCAGCAGCCAAGCAGGGGGCGCCTTGGATGGCTACACCTTC
TRBJ1-2	NA	TRBV27	once	CASRSGGGGGNYGYTF	TGTGCCAGCAGGTCCGGCGGCGGGGGGGGGAACTATGGCTACACCTTC
TRBJ2-7	NA	TRBV6-6	NA	CASSRPPDSWQYF	TGTGCCAGCAGCCGCCCCCCGGACTCTTGGCAGTACTTC
TRBJ2-3	TRBD2	TRBV11-2	NA	CASTQGSWTSGTTDTQYF	TGTGCCAGCACCCAGGGGTCATGGACTAGCGGGACGACAGATACGCAGTATTTT
TRBJ2-2	TRBD2	TRBV10-3	NA	CATAATSGFTGELFF	TGTGCCACCGCCGCGACTAGCGGGTTCACCGGGGAGCTGTTTTTT
TRBJ2-5	TRBD1	TRBV5-1	NA	CASSSDRGTQYF	TGCGCCAGCAGCTCCGACAGGGGGACCCAGTACTTC
TRBJ1-1	TRBD1	TRBV7-2	NA	CASRRQGGWNTEAFF	TGTGCCAGCAGACGACAGGGCGGTTGGAACACTGAAGCTTTCTTT
TRBJ2-2	TRBD1	TRBV24-1	once	CATSDGGTGGIIGELFF	TGTGCCACCAGTGATGGCGGGACAGGGGGTATTATCGGGGAGCTGTTTTTT
TRBJ1-2	TRBD1	TRBV15	NA	CATSRDLDRGEGYTF	TGTGCCACCAGCAGAGATCTGGACAGGGGGGAAGGCTACACCTTC
TRBJ1-2	TRBD1	TRBV30	NA	CAWSSGTGAYGYTF	TGTGCCTGGAGTTCCGGGACAGGGGCCTATGGCTACACCTTC
TRBJ1-2	NA	TRBV2	NA	CASKPGKNGYTF	TGTGCCAGCAAGCCAGGGAAGAATGGCTACACCTTC
TRBJ1-2	NA	TRBV11-3	NA	CASSLGGGDGYTF	TGTGCCAGCAGCTTAGGAGGAGGGGATGGCTACACCTTC
TRBJ1-1	NA	TRBV10-3	NA	CAISERDTEAFF	TGTGCCATCAGTGAACGGGACACTGAAGCTTTCTTT
TRBJ2-7	TRBD2	TRBV29-1	NA	CSVVLAGAGEQYF	TGCAGCGTTGTACTAGCGGGAGCTGGCGAGCAGTACTTC
TRBJ2-1	NA	TRBV7-2	few	CASSPFAGNYNEQFF	TGTGCCAGCAGCCCCTTCGCCGGGAACTACAATGAGCAGTTCTTC
TRBJ2-7	NA	TRBV6-1	NA	CASSEVSGASYEQYF	TGTGCCAGCAGTGAAGTTAGCGGAGCCTCCTACGAGCAGTACTTC
TRBJ2-3	TRBD1	TRBV2	NA	CASGDRGSRTDTQYF	TGTGCCAGCGGGGACAGGGGGTCCCGCACAGATACGCAGTATTTT
TRBJ2-7	NA	TRBV5-8	NA	CASSQGLFYEQYF	TGTGCCAGCAGCCAGGGACTTTTCTACGAGCAGTACTTC
TRBJ1-1	NA	TRBV5-6	NA	CASSLDTGNSGTEAFF	TGTGCCAGCAGCCTGGATACAGGGAATTCTGGCACTGAAGCTTTCTTT
TRBJ2-1	NA	TRBV29-1	NA	CSVEPPTTVNEQFF	TGCAGCGTAGAACCCCCGACTACCGTCAATGAGCAGTTCTTC
TRBJ2-1	NA	TRBV28	NA	CASSFQRSYNEQFF	TGTGCCAGCAGTTTCCAGCGGTCCTACAATGAGCAGTTCTTC
TRBJ2-7	NA	TRBV28	few	CASSLEGRGQLDYEQYF	TGTGCCAGCAGTTTGGAGGGGCGAGGGCAGTTGGACTACGAGCAGTACTTC
TRBJ1-2	NA	TRBV5-1	NA	CASSFSQGTNYGYTF	TGCGCCAGCAGCTTCAGCCAGGGGACCAACTATGGCTACACCTTC
TRBJ2-1	NA	TRBV19	NA	CASSIGAVRSLLDEQFF	TGTGCCAGTAGTATAGGCGCGGTGAGGTCTCTGCTTGATGAGCAGTTCTTC
TRBJ1-1	NA	TRBV9	NA	CASSVSIRVNTEAFF	TGTGCCAGCAGCGTAAGCATTCGGGTGAACACTGAAGCTTTCTTT
TRBJ2-7	TRBD1	TRBV18	many	CASSPRQGDEQYF	TGTGCCAGCTCACCAAGACAGGGGGACGAGCAGTACTTC
TRBJ2-1	TRBD2	TRBV5-1	NA	CASSDGGSSYNEQFF	TGCGCCAGCAGCGACGGGGGGAGCTCCTACAATGAGCAGTTCTTC
TRBJ2-3	NA	TRBV7-2	NA	CASSLSTGIDTQYF	TGTGCCAGCAGCTTAAGCACAGGCATAGATACGCAGTATTTT
TRBJ1-3	NA	TRBV5-6	NA	CASSLGRDFASGNTIYF	TGTGCCAGCTCACTAGGCAGGGACTTCGCCTCTGGAAACACCATATATTTT
TRBJ2-1	NA	TRBV6-1	once	CASSETTRREQFF	TGTGCCAGCAGTGAAACTACACGGCGTGAGCAGTTCTTC
TRBJ2-5	NA	TRBV5-1	NA	CASSLGSGLETQYF	TGCGCCAGCAGCTTGGGATCGGGGTTGGAGACCCAGTACTTC
TRBJ2-1	TRBD2	TRBV30	NA	CATSVSSYNEQFF	TGTGCCACTAGCGTAAGCTCCTACAATGAGCAGTTCTTC
TRBJ2-1	NA	TRBV12-3/TRBV12-4	once	CASSDRYNEQFF	TGTGCCAGCAGTGACAGATACAATGAGCAGTTCTTC
TRBJ1-3	NA	TRBV27	NA	CASSTPKLAGNTIYF	TGTGCCAGCAGTACTCCAAAACTAGCTGGAAACACCATATATTTT
TRBJ1-5	NA	TRBV6-5	NA	CASSYRVGRDQPQHF	TGTGCCAGCAGTTACAGGGTGGGGAGGGATCAGCCCCAGCATTTT
TRBJ1-1	NA	TRBV7-6	NA	CASSSQGHTEAFF	TGTGCCAGCAGCTCGCAGGGGCACACTGAAGCTTTCTTT
TRBJ2-5	NA	TRBV18	once	CASSPGGRETQYF	TGTGCCAGCTCACCAGGAGGCAGGGAGACCCAGTACTTC
TRBJ1-3	NA	TRBV2	NA	CASIPRGGNTIYF	TGTGCCAGCATCCCGAGGGGGGGAAACACCATATATTTT